The 13 T cell receptor beta chains listed next were all sequenced from one sample in a study of cytomegalovirus exposure and HLA in healthy donors. PCR employed 60 Vbeta and 13 Jbeta primers. The table came from immunoSEQ multiplex PCR; TCRdb's copy has only in-frame clones and leaves some out. The profile shows tens of thousands of clones, over 75% of them singletons. The sample comprised PBMCs. Receptors were obtained from a man between 45 and 60 years old in good health and CMV-seronegative.

In nucleotides, the CDR3 is TGTGCCAGCAGCTTAATCTCCGTCGGGTCGGGGGGCGAGCAGTACTTC. This gives the protein CASSLISVGSGGEQYF. This sequence joins TRBV7-3 and TRBJ2-7; 7 positions match TRBD2. The CDR3 extends over 16 amino acids. Per germline, CDR1 SGHTA and CDR2 FQGTGA. V was clipped by 1 base and J by 6 bases; unmatched bases: 12.

CDR3 bases: TGCGCCAGCAGCGCCCTTGGAGGGGGCGCCTACAATGAGCAGTTCTTC. Protein product: CASSALGGGAYNEQFF. The V and J genes are TRBV4-3 and TRBJ2-1; a weak D match, TRBD1 (7 bases). Between the trimmed V and J ends, which lost 5 bases and 2 bases, there was a span of 16 bases. CDR1 is LGHNA, CDR2 YSLEER, per germline. There are 16 residues in the CDR3.

The CDR3 DNA reads as TGCAGCGTTGATTCCCCTACAGGGGTCACTGAAGCTTTCTTT. Translation gives CSVDSPTGVTEAFF. The chain uses TRBV29-1 and TRBJ1-1, with TRBD1 matching 7 bases. The germline V gene has CDR1 SQVTM and CDR2 ANQGSEA. The CDR3 sequence is 14 residues long. Trimming took 3 bases from V and 4 from J; bases not matched to a gene: 8.

This clone came up a few times. V usage is TRBV6-5 and J usage is TRBJ2-7; 11 nucleotides match TRBD1. The germline V gene has CDR1 MNHEY and CDR2 SVGAGI. The CDR3 contains 15 residues. With V trimmed by 4 bases and J by 3 bases, 5 bases remained unmatched. DNA for the CDR3: TGTGCCAGCAGTTCGTCCGGGACAGGGGGCTACGAGCAGTACTTC. Translation gives CASSSSGTGGYEQYF.

This clone turned up a few times. The CDR3 is CASKPWTNQETQYF. CDR3 DNA sequence: TGTGCCAGCAAACCCTGGACTAACCAAGAGACCCAGTACTTC. J is TRBJ2-5 and V is TRBV27; tentative D call: TRBD2 (6 bases). The CDR3 has 14 residues. Germline V gives CDR1 MNHEY, CDR2 SMNVEV (reference sequence). Trimming took off 7 bases at V and 0 bases at J, with 12 bases between the two ends.

This chain connects TRBV28 to TRBJ2-5; 9 bases are a match to TRBD2. The V gene's germline CDR1 is MDHEN and CDR2 SYDVKM. Trimming removed 1 base from V and 11 bases from J; junction bases left unmatched: 14. The CDR3 sequence is 16 residues long. The CDR3 bases are TGTGCCAGCAGTTTATTTTTTAGCGGGAGTCCGAGTGAGCAGTACTTC. Encoded protein: CASSLFFSGSPSEQYF. Full variable domain (outside the CDR3, taken from reference TRBV28 and TRBJ2-5): DVKVTQSSRYLVKRTGEKVFLECVQDMDHENMFWYRQDPGLGLRLIYFSYDVKMKEKGDIPEGYSVSREKKERFSLILESASTNQTSMYLCASSLFFSGSPSEQYFGPGTRLLVL.

This rearrangement joins TRBV4-3 to TRBJ2-5, with unresolved D. Matching the DNA end better, TRBJ2-7 makes the J call doubtful. CDR3 length equals 12 residues. Germline CDR1 LGHNA, CDR2 YSLEER. CDR3 sequence: CASSQDGGEQYF. The CDR3 DNA sequence: TGCGCCAGCAGCCAAGATGGCGGCGAGCAGTACTTC.

The chain carries TRBV5-1 and TRBJ1-2; 10 positions agree with TRBD1. CDR1 and CDR2 from the germline V gene are SGHRS and YFSETQ. The CDR3 has 13 amino acids. The V and J ends lost 3 bases and 8 bases, in that order; junction bases with no gene match: 4. CDR3 coding DNA: TGCGCCAGCAGCTCGGACAGGGGGGGCGGCTACACCTTC. Amino acids: CASSSDRGGGYTF.

The chain joins TRBV25-1 to TRBJ2-7; a possible D gene is TRBD1 (5 bases). V was clipped by 10 bases and J by 2 bases, with 9 bases between them. The germline V gene encodes CDR1 MGHDK and CDR2 SYGVNS. The CDR3 totals 11 residues. DNA for the CDR3: TGTGCCATTACAGGAGCCTACGAGCAGTACTTC. Its translation is CAITGAYEQYF.

The chain carries TRBV19 and TRBJ1-4; D might be TRBD1 (5 bases). Germline V lookup: CDR1 LNHDA, CDR2 SQIVND (reference sequence). The CDR3 sequence is 15 residues long. Trimming removed 4 bases from V and 3 bases from J, with 12 bases in between. Written as DNA, the CDR3 is TGTGCCAGTAGTAGAGGGGACTCCTCTAATGAAAAACTGTTTTTT. The encoded protein is CASSRGDSSNEKLFF.

This chain connects TRBV6-5 to TRBJ2-1, with D unclear. V was clipped by 7 bases and J by 0 bases, with 7 bases between them. The CDR3 contains 13 residues. CDR1 is MNHEY, CDR2 SVGAGI, per germline. CDR3: CASTPSSYNEQFF. The CDR3, as DNA: TGTGCCAGCACCCCGAGCTCCTACAATGAGCAGTTCTTC.

This clone was seen a few times. This chain uses TRBV6-6 with TRBJ2-5; maybe TRBD1 (5 bases). CDR1 MNHNY and CDR2 SVGAGI come from the germline V gene (reference sequence). This CDR3 contains 14 residues. V gave up 5 bases and J gave up 5 bases, with 15 bases separating them. This CDR3 is CASSNRLERETQYF. The CDR3 DNA reads TGTGCCAGCAGTAACAGGTTGGAGAGGGAGACCCAGTACTTC.

The chain uses TRBV19 and TRBJ2-1; D unresolved. CDR1 and CDR2 from the germline V gene are LNHDA and SQIVND (reference sequence). Trimming stripped 7 bases from V and 6 bases from J, with 25 bases between. This CDR3 has 17 residues. CDR3 protein: CASTPWVSPSDPNEQFF. CDR3 sequence (DNA): TGTGCCAGTACCCCCTGGGTTAGTCCTAGTGACCCCAATGAGCAGTTCTTC. Full variable domain (outside the CDR3, taken from reference TRBV19 and TRBJ2-1): DGGITQSPKYLFRKEGQNVTLSCEQNLNHDAMYWYRQDPGQGLRLIYYSQIVNDFQKGDIAEGYSVSREKKESFPLTVTSAQKNPTAFYLCASTPWVSPSDPNEQFFGPGTRLTVL.